This TCR beta chain stems from a study of radiotherapy plus CTLA-4 blockade in lung cancer. In the study overall: Objective response was observed in more than 15% of patients, and disease control in roughly 31%. General study results and limits: Tumor-origin TCR clones grew in blood after radiotherapy plus ipilimumab. Increased serum interferon-beta after radiation also reportedly predicted response strongly.

Of note for this clone: Antigen unknown.

Only in-frame clones appear in the TCRdb table, and some are missing; sequencing was by immunoSEQ multiplex PCR. The sample records tens of thousands of clones, more than 75% being singletons. The CDR3 runs to 14 residues. J lost 7 bases, V lost 3 bases, and 6 bases had no gene match. CDR1 is KGHSH, CDR2 LQKENI, per germline. Focal radiation was given together with CTLA-4 blockade (ipilimumab) to patients with chemo-refractory metastatic non-small-cell lung cancer. V is TRBV18 and J is TRBJ1-5, with 7 bases lining up with TRBD1. The receptor was isolated from a human donor with non-small cell lung cancer that progressed on radiotherapy plus ipilimumab. Sequencing used peripheral blood, obtained from a patient treated with radiotherapy plus ipilimumab. DNA of the CDR3: TGTGCCAGCTCACCCCCGGGACAGAGCCAGCCCCAGCATTTT. It specifies CASSPPGQSQPQHF.